This T cell receptor (beta chain) was obtained from a study of PD-L1 blockade in urothelial cancer. Study-level background: Enrolled patients had been treated previously with 0 to 3 chemotherapy regimens. Blood samples had a median of 141,255 T cells, 80,000 to 100,000 unique TCRs, and clonality about 0.074. Study observations and caveats: Tumor-associated TCR clones expanded more in blood at 3 weeks in patients with durable benefit.

Data came from immunoSEQ multiplex PCR; TCRdb stores just in-frame clones and leaves some out. The table lists 80,000 to 95,000 clones, approximately 87% of them singletons. About this clone: The antigen is undetermined.

Time point meaning: peripheral blood 6 weeks after treatment start. The CDR3 spans 15 residues. V lost 5 bases and J lost 8; bases outside the gene matches: 6. Germline V gives CDR1 SSHAT, CDR2 FNYEAQ (reference sequence). The TCR was taken from a man aged 70-80 years with urothelial cancer. Sequencing used PBMCs, obtained around atezolizumab (anti-PD-L1) treatment. The chain employs TRBV7-7 and TRBJ2-1; 13 nucleotides match TRBD2. The CDR3 nucleotides are TGTGCCAGCAGCACCGGGACTAGCGGGGTTGATGAGCAGTTCTTC. This sequence encodes CASSTGTSGVDEQFF.